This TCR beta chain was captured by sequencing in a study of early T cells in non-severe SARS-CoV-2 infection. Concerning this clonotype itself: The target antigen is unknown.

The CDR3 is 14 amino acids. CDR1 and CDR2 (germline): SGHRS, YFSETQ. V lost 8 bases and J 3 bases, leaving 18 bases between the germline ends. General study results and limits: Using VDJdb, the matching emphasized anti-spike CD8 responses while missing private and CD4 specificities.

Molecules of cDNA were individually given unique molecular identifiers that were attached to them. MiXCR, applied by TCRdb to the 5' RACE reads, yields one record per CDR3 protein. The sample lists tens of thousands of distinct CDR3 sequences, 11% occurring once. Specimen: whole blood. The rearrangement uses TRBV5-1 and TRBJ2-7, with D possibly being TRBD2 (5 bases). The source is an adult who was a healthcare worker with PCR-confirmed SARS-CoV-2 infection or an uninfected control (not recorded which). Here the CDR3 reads CASTLAPGRYEQYF. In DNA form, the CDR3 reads TGCGCCAGTACTCTAGCCCCGGGCCGCTACGAGCAGTACTTC.